The 6 T cell receptor beta chains given below trace back to one sample, sequenced in a study of radiotherapy plus CTLA-4 blockade in lung cancer. This table comes from immunoSEQ multiplex PCR, and its TCRdb copy is limited to in-frame clones, with some not included. The table records some 120,000 clones, around 84% of them present only once. Specimen: peripheral blood, collected from a patient treated with radiotherapy plus ipilimumab. All receptors come from a human donor with non-small cell lung cancer that progressed on radiotherapy plus ipilimumab. Some clones in this sample may be carry-over from other donors' samples.

This chain connects TRBV4-3 to TRBJ1-2, with no clear D. CDR3 size: 14 residues. Trimming shortened V by 0 bases and J by 5 bases, and 10 bases separated the two germline ends. Per germline, CDR1 LGHNA and CDR2 YSLEER. The DNA of the CDR3 is TGCGCCAGCAGCCAAGATACTTGGTCTTATGGCTACACCTTC. Translation: CASSQDTWSYGYTF.

This clone was detected a few times. V usage is TRBV28 and J usage is TRBJ1-5, with 9 bases fitting TRBD1. This CDR3 comprises 22 residues. The V gene's germline CDR1 is MDHEN and CDR2 SYDVKM. Unmatched junction bases numbered 23, after V lost 5 bases and J lost 0 bases. Here the CDR3 reads CASSPTWGRDRGWPNSNQPQHF. CDR3 nucleotides: TGTGCCAGCAGTCCTACGTGGGGGAGAGACAGGGGGTGGCCTAATAGCAATCAGCCCCAGCATTTT.

The chain uses TRBV5-1 and TRBJ1-1; D uncertain. Germline V gene lookup returns CDR1 SGHRS and CDR2 YFSETQ. This CDR3 spans 15 amino acids. V lost 0 bases to trimming and J lost 3 bases, with 12 bases between them. CDR3 DNA sequence: TGCGCCAGCAGCTTGGCGGCTGGGCAGTACACTGAAGCTTTCTTT. This gives the protein CASSLAAGQYTEAFF.

The rearrangement links TRBV7-9 to TRBJ2-3; D gene uncertain. Germline CDR1 and CDR2: SEHNR and FQNEAQ (reference sequence). The CDR3 is made up of 12 amino acids. V gave up 5 bases and J gave up 4 bases, with 7 bases separating them. CDR3 amino acids: CASSPEADTQYF. In DNA, the CDR3 is TGTGCCAGCAGCCCCGAGGCAGATACGCAGTATTTT.

This chain links TRBV15 with TRBJ1-3; D unclear. The CDR3 runs 15 residues. CDR1 LNHNV and CDR2 YYDKDF come from the germline V gene (reference sequence). V lost 1 base, J lost 4 bases, and 11 bases lay in between. The CDR3 sequence: CATSRVLASGNTIYF. As DNA, the CDR3 is TGTGCCACCAGCAGAGTATTGGCTTCCGGAAACACCATATATTTT.

The chain recombines TRBV4-2 with TRBJ1-1; D not resolved. The germline V gene has CDR1 LGHNA and CDR2 YNFKEQ. V was pared by 0 bases and J by 1 base, with 6 bases between. The CDR3 loop spans 14 amino acids. The CDR3 nucleotides read TGTGCCAGCAGCCAAGATCGTTGGAACACTGAAGCTTTCTTT. It translates to CASSQDRWNTEAFF.